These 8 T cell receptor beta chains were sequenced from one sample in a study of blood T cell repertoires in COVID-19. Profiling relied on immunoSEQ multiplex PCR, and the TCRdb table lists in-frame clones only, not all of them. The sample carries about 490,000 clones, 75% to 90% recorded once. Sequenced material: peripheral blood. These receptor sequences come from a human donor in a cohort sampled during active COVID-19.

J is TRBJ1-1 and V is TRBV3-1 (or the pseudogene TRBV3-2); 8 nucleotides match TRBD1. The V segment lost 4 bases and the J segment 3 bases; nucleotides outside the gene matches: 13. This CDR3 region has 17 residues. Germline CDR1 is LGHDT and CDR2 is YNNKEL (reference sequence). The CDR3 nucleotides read TGTGCCAGCAGCCTTCGGCCTGGTACAGGGGGAGACACTGAAGCTTTCTTT. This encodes CASSLRPGTGGDTEAFF.

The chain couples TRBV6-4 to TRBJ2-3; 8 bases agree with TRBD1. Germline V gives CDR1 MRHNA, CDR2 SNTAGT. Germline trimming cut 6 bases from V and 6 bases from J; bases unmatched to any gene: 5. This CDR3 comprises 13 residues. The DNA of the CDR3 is TGTGCCAGCAGGGCAGGGGGCTCGGATACGCAGTATTTT. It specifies CASRAGGSDTQYF.

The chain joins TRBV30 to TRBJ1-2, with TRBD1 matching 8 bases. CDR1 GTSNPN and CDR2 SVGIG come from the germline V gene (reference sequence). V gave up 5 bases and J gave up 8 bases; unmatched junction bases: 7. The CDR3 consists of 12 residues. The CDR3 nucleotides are TGTGCCTGGCAAGGGACAGGCCGAGGCTACACCTTC. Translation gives CAWQGTGRGYTF.

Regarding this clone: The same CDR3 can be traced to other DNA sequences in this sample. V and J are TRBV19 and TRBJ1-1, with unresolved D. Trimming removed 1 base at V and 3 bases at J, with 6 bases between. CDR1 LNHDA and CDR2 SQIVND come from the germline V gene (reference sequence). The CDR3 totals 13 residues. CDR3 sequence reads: CASSIGRDTEAFF. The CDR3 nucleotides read TGTGCCAGTAGTATAGGGAGGGACACTGAAGCTTTCTTT.

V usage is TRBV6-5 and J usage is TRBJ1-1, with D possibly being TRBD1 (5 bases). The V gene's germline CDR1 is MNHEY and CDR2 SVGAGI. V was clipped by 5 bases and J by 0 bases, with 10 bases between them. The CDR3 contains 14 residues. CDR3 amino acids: CASSHRTMNTEAFF. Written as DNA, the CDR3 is TGTGCCAGCAGTCACCGGACAATGAACACTGAAGCTTTCTTT.

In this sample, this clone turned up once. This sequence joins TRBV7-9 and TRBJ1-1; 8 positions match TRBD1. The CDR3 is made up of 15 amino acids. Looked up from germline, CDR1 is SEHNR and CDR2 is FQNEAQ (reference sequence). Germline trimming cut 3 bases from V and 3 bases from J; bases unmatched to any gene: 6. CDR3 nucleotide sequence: TGTGCCAGCAGCTTTCTTCAGGGGGCCTACACTGAAGCTTTCTTT. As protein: CASSFLQGAYTEAFF.

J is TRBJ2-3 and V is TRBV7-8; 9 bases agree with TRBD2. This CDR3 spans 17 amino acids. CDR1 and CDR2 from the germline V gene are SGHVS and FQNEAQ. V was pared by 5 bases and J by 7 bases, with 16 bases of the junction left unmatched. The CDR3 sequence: CASSRVIAGESRNTQYF. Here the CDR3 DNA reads TGTGCCAGCAGCCGAGTAATAGCGGGAGAGAGTAGAAATACGCAGTATTTT.

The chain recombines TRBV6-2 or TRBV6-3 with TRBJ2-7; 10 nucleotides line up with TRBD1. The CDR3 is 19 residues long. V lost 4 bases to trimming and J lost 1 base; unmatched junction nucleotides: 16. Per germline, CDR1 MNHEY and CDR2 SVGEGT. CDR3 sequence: CASSSHQRTPGQGSYEQYF. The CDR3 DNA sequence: TGTGCCAGCAGTTCCCACCAGCGAACTCCGGGACAGGGGTCCTACGAGCAGTACTTC.